Following are 28 T cell receptor beta chains from one sample sequenced in a study of T cell changes during pregnancy in multiple sclerosis. Sequencing used immunoSEQ multiplex PCR; TCRdb keeps in-frame clones, though not all of them. The sample consists of 40,000 to 45,000 clones, roughly nine tenths of them appearing once. The sequences come from CD4+ T cells from peripheral blood mononuclear cells, collected in the first trimester of pregnancy. The receptors here all came from a female donor with multiple sclerosis, enrolled in a pregnancy study.

Written as DNA, the CDR3 is TGTGCCAGTAGTTACCGGGGGTCGTCAAGGGACGAGCAGTACTTC. Amino acid sequence: CASSYRGSSRDEQYF. This chain joins TRBV19 and TRBJ2-7, with a weak D call TRBD2 (6 bases). The CDR3 extends over 15 amino acids. Germline V gene lookup returns CDR1 LNHDA and CDR2 SQIVND (reference sequence). Trimming left V 5 bases short and J 5 bases short, with 19 bases between.

This CDR3 reads CASSNLPGQGSESQHF. The CDR3, as DNA: TGTGCCAGTAGTAACCTCCCGGGACAGGGGAGTGAGTCCCAGCATTTT. V is TRBV19 and J is TRBJ1-5, with 10 bases that match TRBD1. The CDR3 extends over 16 amino acids. Germline V CDR1 and CDR2: LNHDA, SQIVND (reference sequence). Trimming cost V 4 bases and J 11 bases; bases outside gene matches: 14.

The count of this clone is one. V and J are TRBV7-2 and TRBJ1-1; 11 bases map to TRBD1. V lost 6 bases, J lost 2 bases, and 5 bases stayed unmatched. This CDR3 has 15 residues. Germline V gene data show CDR1 as SGHTA and CDR2 as FQGNSA. In DNA form, the CDR3 reads TGTGCCAGCAGTTCTAGGACAGGGGGCAACACTGAAGCTTTCTTT. Translating it yields CASSSRTGGNTEAFF.

This clone occurred a few times. V is TRBV4-2 and J is TRBJ2-7; TRBD2 aligns across 11 bases. CDR1 is LGHNA and CDR2 is YNFKEQ in the germline V gene. With V trimmed by 1 base and J by 3 bases, 5 bases remained unmatched. This CDR3 contains 16 residues. The CDR3 bases are TGTGCCAGCAGCCAAGTGGCGACTAGCGGGAACTACGAGCAGTACTTC. It translates to CASSQVATSGNYEQYF.

V gene TRBV5-6 combines with J gene TRBJ1-2, with D unresolved. This CDR3 has 13 amino acids. The V gene's germline CDR1 is SGHDT and CDR2 YYEEEE. The V gene lost 4 bases and the J gene lost 0 bases, with 7 bases spanning the gap. The CDR3 region has the DNA TGTGCCAGCAGCCCGAGGGCTAACTATGGCTACACCTTC. Encoded protein: CASSPRANYGYTF.

This clone was seen a single time. The CDR3 is CASGLGTSGVQAFF. Here the CDR3 DNA reads TGTGCTAGTGGTTTGGGTACATCGGGGGTTCAAGCTTTCTTT. The J gene is TRBJ1-1, the V gene TRBV12-5; D is perhaps TRBD1 (5 bases). Germline assignment: CDR1 LGHNT and CDR2 FRNRAP. Deletions cut 1 base from V and 9 bases from J, with 15 bases between. CDR3 length: 14 amino acids.

The CDR3 nucleotides read TGCGCCAGCAGCCCTTCAGGGGGAGATAACACCATATATTTT. Amino acid sequence: CASSPSGGDNTIYF. The rearrangement links TRBV5-1 to TRBJ1-3; 7 bases line up with TRBD1. CDR3 length: 14 residues. V was clipped by 4 bases and J by 7 bases; unmatched bases: 8. Germline CDR1 reads SGHRS; CDR2 reads YFSETQ. The full variable domain, its missing parts supplied by reference TRBV5-1 and TRBJ1-3, is KAGVTQTPRYLIKTRGQQVTLSCSPISGHRSVSWYQQTPGQGLQFLFEYFSETQRNKGNFPGRFSGRQFSNSRSEMNVSTLELGDSALYLCASSPSGGDNTIYFGEGSWLTVV.

This rearrangement joins TRBV6-1 to TRBJ1-1, with 7 bases matching TRBD1. After removal of 5 bases from V and 8 bases from J, the junction contained 8 bases not matched to a gene. CDR3 length: 13 residues. CDR1 and CDR2 from the germline V gene are MNHNS and SASEGT. The CDR3 DNA is TGTGCCAGCAGTAGAACAGGGGTTGTCGAAGCTTTCTTT. Residues: CASSRTGVVEAFF.

CDR3 bases: TGTGCCAGCAGCTTAGAATTTCTCAGGGACGGAGGGAACATTCAGTACTTC. Translation: CASSLEFLRDGGNIQYF. The chain has TRBV7-2 and TRBJ2-4, with a weak D call TRBD2 (6 bases). Germline values: CDR1 SGHTA, CDR2 FQGNSA. V shed 1 base and J shed 7 bases, with 20 bases lying between them. The CDR3 is 17 residues long.

The chain has TRBV7-2 and TRBJ2-7, with 8 bases matching TRBD1. Per the germline V gene, CDR1 is SGHTA and CDR2 is FQGNSA. CDR3 length: 15 residues. Trimming at V came to 6 bases and at J to 2 bases, leaving 9 bases not matched to a gene. The CDR3 protein is CASRGGGTGTYEQYF. In nucleotides, the CDR3 is TGTGCCAGCAGGGGCGGCGGGACAGGCACCTACGAGCAGTACTTC.

The genes are TRBV18 and TRBJ1-3; D possibly corresponds to TRBD1 (6 bases). The CDR3 sequence is 15 residues long. CDR1 is KGHSH and CDR2 is LQKENI in the germline V gene. V was cut by 3 bases and J by 0 bases, with 9 bases left in between. The CDR3: CASSPNRDSGNTIYF. The CDR3 region has the DNA TGTGCCAGCTCACCCAACAGGGACTCTGGAAACACCATATATTTT.

The V gene is TRBV18, the J gene TRBJ1-1; TRBD1 matches at 8 bases. Per germline, CDR1 KGHSH and CDR2 LQKENI. The V segment lost 2 bases and the J segment 3 bases; nucleotides outside the gene matches: 8. The CDR3 covers 16 residues. The CDR3 loop reads CASSPSGQGKDTEAFF. CDR3 coding DNA: TGTGCCAGCTCACCATCCGGACAGGGTAAGGACACTGAAGCTTTCTTT.

The chain recombines TRBV14 with TRBJ1-2; D is unclear. The length of the CDR3 is 15 residues. The germline V and J ends were trimmed by 5 bases and 3 bases, with 16 bases remaining between them. From germline, CDR1 is SGHDN and CDR2 FVKESK. CDR3 loop: CASSGSFVRDYGYTF. The CDR3 bases are TGTGCCAGCAGCGGGTCGTTTGTACGGGACTATGGCTACACCTTC.

The chain employs TRBV29-1 and TRBJ2-3; 8 nucleotides line up with TRBD2. The V and J ends lost 7 bases and 1 base, in that order; junction bases with no gene match: 7. This CDR3 comprises 14 residues. From germline, CDR1 is SQVTM and CDR2 ANQGSEA. CDR3 amino acids: CSARPAGGTDTQYF. The CDR3 DNA reads as TGCAGCGCTAGACCAGCGGGGGGCACAGATACGCAGTATTTT.

The chain uses TRBV30 and TRBJ1-1; D is perhaps TRBD1 (5 bases). This CDR3 spans 12 amino acids. The V end lost 4 bases, the J end lost 6 bases, and 12 bases lay between the germline ends. From germline, CDR1 is GTSNPN and CDR2 SVGIG (reference sequence). CDR3 nucleotides: TGTGCCTGGAATTCAGGGCAGCCTGAAGCTTTCTTT. This encodes CAWNSGQPEAFF.

The genes are TRBV6-5 and TRBJ1-4; TRBD1 is a possible D gene (5 bases). CDR3 length: 12 amino acids. Germline values: CDR1 MNHEY, CDR2 SVGAGI. V was pared by 2 bases and J by 11 bases, with 9 bases between. CDR3 loop: CASSYGAGKLFF. CDR3 in DNA: TGTGCCAGCAGTTACGGGGCGGGGAAACTGTTTTTT.

This rearrangement joins TRBV5-1 to TRBJ2-5; TRBD1 agrees at 8 bases. CDR3 length equals 17 residues. Unmatched junction bases numbered 12, after V lost 3 bases and J lost 2 bases. Germline CDR1 reads SGHRS; CDR2 reads YFSETQ. DNA for the CDR3: TGCGCCAGCAGCTCCCTCCCCGGGACAGGAGTTCAAGAGACCCAGTACTTC. This gives the protein CASSSLPGTGVQETQYF.

In its sample, this clone was seen once. The chain's CDR3 is CAWIGQGLYEQYF. The CDR3 coding sequence is TGTGCCTGGATAGGACAGGGTCTCTACGAGCAGTACTTC. V gene TRBV30 combines with J gene TRBJ2-7; 8 nucleotides match TRBD1. V was pared by 4 bases and J by 3 bases, with 5 bases of the junction left unmatched. Germline loops: CDR1 GTSNPN, CDR2 SVGIG (reference sequence). The CDR3 is 13 amino acids.

V gene TRBV5-8 combines with J gene TRBJ2-7, with 9 bases identical to TRBD1. Germline CDR1 SGHTS, CDR2 YDEGEE. Losses at the gene ends were 1 base for V and 3 bases for J; bases not matched to a gene: 5. CDR3 length: 15 residues. CDR3 sequence (DNA): TGTGCCAGCAGCTTGTCGGGACAGGGCATCTACGAGCAGTACTTC. The encoded protein is CASSLSGQGIYEQYF.

The chain is built from TRBV19 and TRBJ1-2; the D is unclear. V was trimmed by 8 bases and J by 3 bases, leaving 16 bases between them. The CDR3 totals 14 residues. Germline V gene lookup returns CDR1 LNHDA and CDR2 SQIVND (reference sequence). As DNA, the CDR3 is TGTGCCAGTTTAATGACTGGAAAGGACTATGGCTACACCTTC. Translating gives CASLMTGKDYGYTF.

The rearrangement joins TRBV12-5 to TRBJ2-4; 12 nucleotides agree with TRBD2. CDR3 length equals 16 residues. Trimming at V came to 1 base and at J to 4 bases, leaving 2 bases not matched to a gene. Germline V gene data show CDR1 as LGHNT and CDR2 as FRNRAP. CDR3 nucleotide sequence: TGTGCTAGTGGTTTGGGCCTAGCGGGAGGGAAAAACATTCAGTACTTC. Protein sequence: CASGLGLAGGKNIQYF.

V usage is TRBV18 and J usage is TRBJ2-7; 13 bases are a match to TRBD2. V lost 1 base, J lost 4 bases, and 10 bases stayed unmatched. The CDR3 covers 18 residues. CDR1 is KGHSH, CDR2 LQKENI, per germline. CDR3 nucleotide sequence: TGTGCCAGCTCACCACTGGTGACTAGCGGGAGGACAAATTACGAGCAGTACTTC. Translated, it gives CASSPLVTSGRTNYEQYF.

The rearrangement links TRBV6-5 to TRBJ2-7; 7 bases match TRBD2. Germline V gene data show CDR1 as MNHEY and CDR2 as SVGAGI. The CDR3 is 16 residues long. J gave up 2 bases and V 0 bases, and 7 bases lay outside the gene matches. CDR3 DNA: TGTGCCAGCAGTTACTCGTCGGGGGGTGCCACCTACGAGCAGTACTTC. Amino acid sequence: CASSYSSGGATYEQYF.

CDR3 sequence: CASRDSNMNTEAFF. CDR3 nucleotide sequence: TGTGCCAGCCGGGACAGTAATATGAACACTGAAGCTTTCTTT. The rearrangement links TRBV6-5 to TRBJ1-1, with TRBD1 matching 7 bases. From germline, CDR1 is MNHEY and CDR2 SVGAGI. V was pared by 8 bases and J by 0 bases, with 6 bases of the junction left unmatched. The CDR3 has 14 residues.

The gene calls are TRBV5-4 and TRBJ1-6; 8 bases line up with TRBD1. Germline CDR1 reads SGHNT; CDR2 reads YYREEE (reference sequence). Germline trimming cut 0 bases from V and 5 bases from J; bases unmatched to any gene: 4. This CDR3 comprises 16 residues. The CDR3 nucleotides read TGTGCCAGCAGCTTGGGGACAGGGACTAATAATTCACCCCTCCACTTT. It specifies CASSLGTGTNNSPLHF.

J is TRBJ1-2 and V is TRBV18; the D is unclear. Looked up from germline, CDR1 is KGHSH and CDR2 is LQKENI. V gave up 1 base and J gave up 6 bases, with 15 bases separating them. The CDR3 sequence is 15 residues long. The CDR3 loop reads CASSPLLGWRDGYTF. In DNA form, the CDR3 reads TGTGCCAGCTCACCACTATTGGGGTGGCGGGATGGCTACACCTTC.

Only one count was recorded for this clone. The rearrangement uses TRBV19 and TRBJ2-1; no firm D call. Between the trimmed V and J ends, which lost 2 bases and 9 bases, there was a span of 11 bases. The CDR3 length is 13 residues. The germline V gene encodes CDR1 LNHDA and CDR2 SQIVND (reference sequence). The CDR3 DNA sequence: TGTGCCAGTAGTATATCGGCGGTCACTGAGCAGTTCTTC. Protein sequence: CASSISAVTEQFF.

The table lists this clone with a few counts. The CDR3: CASSPGAGWNTGELFF. In DNA form, the CDR3 reads TGCGCCAGCAGCCCAGGAGCAGGGTGGAACACCGGGGAGCTGTTTTTT. V gene TRBV4-3 combines with J gene TRBJ2-2; a weak D match, TRBD1 (5 bases). The V end lost 4 bases, the J end lost 1 base, and 13 bases lay between the germline ends. CDR1 LGHNA and CDR2 YSLEER come from the germline V gene. CDR3 length equals 16 residues.